This T cell receptor (beta chain) was observed in a study of blood T cells in healthy people across ages. The germline V gene has CDR1 PRHDT and CDR2 FYEKMQ (reference sequence). The junction had 11 bases not matched to a gene; V was cut back by 6 bases and J by 9 bases. The CDR3 sequence is 13 residues long. A sample-barcoded 5' primer and a J-beta primer mix were used in a second PCR of roughly 7 to 12 cycles. From the 5' RACE reads, TCRdb called clonotypes with MiXCR, one entry per CDR3 protein. Of some 1 million distinct CDR3 sequences in the sample, 35% to 55% were seen once. This chain links TRBV13 with TRBJ2-7, with TRBD1 identical over 7 bases. The receptor comes from a woman aged 60-75 years in good health. The specimen sequenced was blood. The CDR3 sequence: CASSRDSQHVQYF. The CDR3 coding sequence is TGTGCCAGCAGTAGGGACAGCCAGCACGTGCAGTACTTC.